The rows below give T cell receptor beta chains drawn from one sample of a study of T cell repertoires in cytomegalovirus infection. MiXCR, applied by TCRdb to the reads, yields one record per CDR3 protein. The table shows about 680,000 distinct CDR3 sequences, with 24% occurring only once. Sample: CD8+ T cells from PBMCs. The receptors come from a human donor in good health (CMV status not recorded). Some clones in this sample may be carry-over from other donors' samples. Each CDR3 is given with its conserved first and last residue. Each record gives: V gene, clone size, J gene, D gene, CDR3 DNA, CDR3 protein. A D gene is named only where the DNA matches it firmly. The size of a clone is reported for some rows only, either as once, few or many, or as a class for expanded clones.

>TRBV7-2|many|TRBJ2-2|-
TGTGCCAGCAGGTTCTCCGAGGGCCCCGGGGAGCTGTTTTTT
CASRFSEGPGELFF
>TRBV6-4|-|TRBJ1-2|TRBD1
TGTGCCAGCAGTGACTCAAGGACAGGTTACAACTATGGCTACACCTTC
CASSDSRTGYNYGYTF
>TRBV6-2/TRBV6-3|-|TRBJ2-4|-
TGTGCCAGCAGTCCCGACGGGAGCATTCAGTACTTC
CASSPDGSIQYF
>TRBV6-5|many|TRBJ2-1|-
TGTGCCAGCAGCAGGGCGGGCTCCTACAATGAGCAGTTCTTC
CASSRAGSYNEQFF
>TRBV7-8|many|TRBJ2-5|-
TGTGCCAGCAGCTTAGAGCTGAAGAGGGAGACCCAGTACTTC
CASSLELKRETQYF
>TRBV12-3/TRBV12-4|many|TRBJ1-3|-
TGTGCCAGCACCCCTGCGGAAAACACCATATATTTT
CASTPAENTIYF
>TRBV7-9|-|TRBJ1-5|-
TGTGCCAGCAGCTCATCCGGGAACAACTATCAGCCCCAGCATTTT
CASSSSGNNYQPQHF
>TRBV7-2|many|TRBJ2-3|-
TGTGCCATAGGGGAGGCAGCAACGGACAGCACAGATACGCAGTATTTT
CAIGEAATDSTDTQYF
>TRBV7-9|many|TRBJ2-5|-
TGTGCCAGCAGCCACCGACAGGAACCCCGAGAGACCCAGTACTTC
CASSHRQEPRETQYF
>TRBV2|-|TRBJ1-1|-
TGTGCCAGCCCCCTCGTAGGCAGTCTAATGAACACTGAAGCTTTCTTT
CASPLVGSLMNTEAFF
>TRBV7-2|many|TRBJ2-7|TRBD1
TGTGCCAGCAGCTTCAGTGGACAGGGTTCCTACGAGCAGTACTTC
CASSFSGQGSYEQYF
>TRBV19|-|TRBJ2-2|-
TGTGCCAGTAGTATAGGGCTCGGGGGCACCGGGGAGCTGTTTTTT
CASSIGLGGTGELFF
>TRBV7-6|many|TRBJ2-1|-
TGTGCCAGCAGCTTATTCCGGCAGGCACCCAATGAGCAGTTCTTC
CASSLFRQAPNEQFF
>TRBV10-3|once|TRBJ2-2|TRBD1
TGTGCCATCAGGGACAGGTATCACTCAAACACCGGGGAGCTGTTTTTT
CAIRDRYHSNTGELFF
>TRBV10-3|few|TRBJ2-3|TRBD2
TGTGCCGTTTCTCTAGCGGGGGGTTACACAGATACGCAGTATTTT
CAVSLAGGYTDTQYF
>TRBV13|once|TRBJ2-1|-
TGTGCCAGCAGCGGAGACAGTGCCAATGAGCAGTTCTTC
CASSGDSANEQFF
>TRBV7-6|-|TRBJ2-5|-
TGTGCCAGCAGCTTCATATCCATTGCGGGGAATAAGCAAGAGACCCAGTACTTC
CASSFISIAGNKQETQYF
>TRBV20-1|-|TRBJ1-2|TRBD1
TGCAGTGCTAGTTCTACGGACAGGCGGAACTATGGCTACACCTTC
CSASSTDRRNYGYTF
>TRBV5-5|few|TRBJ2-3|TRBD2
TGTGCCAGCAGCTTGATAACTAGCGGGGAAACGCAGTATTTT
CASSLITSGETQYF
>TRBV6-6|-|TRBJ1-2|-
TGTGCCAGCGCATTTGGGGAACCCGGCTATGGCTACACCTTC
CASAFGEPGYGYTF
>TRBV27|-|TRBJ2-1|TRBD2
TGTGCCAGCAGTTCTCTTACTAGCGGGGGGCCCCATGAGCAGTTCTTC
CASSSLTSGGPHEQFF
>TRBV20-1|-|TRBJ2-7|TRBD2
TGCAGTGCTAGAGGTCGGGGGGGAACCAAATACGAGCAGTACTTC
CSARGRGGTKYEQYF
>TRBV12-3/TRBV12-4|few|TRBJ2-4|TRBD2
TGTGCCAGCAGTTTTCGATTAGCGGGGCTGAACCTTGAAAACATTCAGTACTTC
CASSFRLAGLNLENIQYF
>TRBV12-3/TRBV12-4|-|TRBJ1-4|TRBD1
TGTGCCAGCAGCCCCACAGGGGGCGCGGAAAAACTGTTTTTT
CASSPTGGAEKLFF
>TRBV7-6|-|TRBJ1-3|-
TGTGCCAGCAGCGCCACAGGGTTGGTTGGAAACACCATATATTTT
CASSATGLVGNTIYF
>TRBV20-1|-|TRBJ2-1|TRBD2
TGCAGTGCTAGAGTAGAGGGGACTAGCGGGGATGGGGAGTTCTTC
CSARVEGTSGDGEFF
>TRBV28|few|TRBJ1-3|-
TGTGCCAGCAGTTTTTCCCCCTCTGGAAACACCATATATTTT
CASSFSPSGNTIYF
>TRBV13|-|TRBJ2-5|-
TGTGCCAGCAGCTACCTAGCGCTAGGAGAGACCCAGTACTTC
CASSYLALGETQYF
>TRBV7-6|-|TRBJ2-5|TRBD1
TGTGCCAGCAGCTTTCCACAGGGGGCTGGGGAGACCCAGTACTTC
CASSFPQGAGETQYF
>TRBV11-3|few|TRBJ2-2|-
TGTGCCAGCAGCCCCTACCGACAGAACACCGGGGAGCTGTTTTTT
CASSPYRQNTGELFF
>TRBV11-3|few|TRBJ2-3|-
TGTGCCAGCTCCGACGAGAGGGAAGGGACCTTGGATACGCAGTATTTT
CASSDEREGTLDTQYF
>TRBV6-1|few|TRBJ2-2|-
TGTGCCACTTGCGGGACAAACGAGATTCGGGACACCGGGGAGCTGTTTTTT
CATCGTNEIRDTGELFF
>TRBV20-1|-|TRBJ2-6|-
TGCAGTGCTAGAGATTTGGCCTCTGGGGCCAACGTCCTGACTTTC
CSARDLASGANVLTF
>TRBV27|few|TRBJ2-7|-
TGTGCCAGCAGTTTCCGTTGGGGACACCACTACGAGCAGTACTTC
CASSFRWGHHYEQYF
>TRBV7-9|-|TRBJ1-4|-
TGTGCCAGCAGCTTAGCGGAGGGAACACCAACTAATGAAAAACTGTTTTTT
CASSLAEGTPTNEKLFF
>TRBV7-2|few|TRBJ2-1|-
TGTGCCAGCAGCCTGATTGCGGGCCCTTACAATGAGCAGTTCTTC
CASSLIAGPYNEQFF
>TRBV7-4|-|TRBJ2-1|TRBD2
TGTGCCAGCAGCTTAGTCCGGGGGGGCGGGCAGTTCTTC
CASSLVRGGGQFF
>TRBV27|few|TRBJ2-1|-
TGTGCCAGCACCCTGGTCGGAAGTTACAATGAGCAGTTCTTC
CASTLVGSYNEQFF
>TRBV7-9|many|TRBJ2-3|TRBD2
TGTGCCACCTTGACTAGCCCCACAGATACGCAGTATTTT
CATLTSPTDTQYF
>TRBV20-1|-|TRBJ2-2|-
TGCAGTGCTATGACACAGGGAGTCCCCGGGGAGCTGTTTTTT
CSAMTQGVPGELFF
>TRBV28|many|TRBJ2-4|-
TGTGCCAGCAGTTTAGGGCAGGGGTTAAACATTCAGTACTTC
CASSLGQGLNIQYF